This is a list of T cell receptor beta chains from one sample in a study of blood T cell repertoires in COVID-19. The method was immunoSEQ multiplex PCR; TCRdb's version includes in-frame clones alone and lacks a portion of them. The sample comprises roughly 300,000 clones, roughly nine tenths of which are singletons, and 1.5% to 2% rests with the top ten. What was sequenced was peripheral blood. The receptors derive from a woman aged 25 to 39 with COVID-19, enrolled during active disease. CDR3s include the opening cysteine and the closing phenylalanine or tryptophan. The order of the fields is V gene, clone size, J gene, D gene, CDR3 protein, CDR3 DNA. D genes are given only for firm matches. Some rows mark clone size as missing; the rest say once, few, many or name a class of expanded clone.

>TRBV4-3|-|TRBJ1-5|-
CASSQDQGNQPQHF
TGCGCCAGCAGCCAAGATCAGGGCAATCAGCCCCAGCATTTT
>TRBV30|-|TRBJ2-2|TRBD2
CAWSVPSGGEPGELFF
TGTGCCTGGAGTGTACCTAGCGGGGGGGAGCCCGGGGAGCTGTTTTTT
>TRBV10-1|-|TRBJ2-2|-
CASSESYPVPGELFF
TGCGCCAGCAGTGAGTCGTATCCGGTTCCCGGGGAGCTGTTTTTT
>TRBV3-1/TRBV3-2|once|TRBJ2-5|-
CASSQYGSGEETQYF
TGTGCCAGCAGCCAATACGGGTCGGGGGAAGAGACCCAGTACTTC
>TRBV5-1|once|TRBJ1-3|-
CASSLETDGNTIYF
TGCGCCAGCAGCTTGGAAACAGACGGAAACACCATATATTTT
>TRBV11-3|-|TRBJ2-1|-
CASSSTRRWGQGYEQFF
TGTGCCAGCAGCTCGACCCGACGTTGGGGGCAGGGCTATGAGCAGTTCTTC
>TRBV11-2|once|TRBJ2-3|TRBD2
CASSSRLAGGVLTDTQYF
TGTGCCAGCAGCTCCCGACTAGCGGGGGGCGTCCTCACAGATACGCAGTATTTT
>TRBV19|-|TRBJ1-1|TRBD1
CASSTGQVLSAFF
TGTGCCAGTAGTACGGGACAGGTTTTGTCAGCTTTCTTT
>TRBV5-6|-|TRBJ2-1|-
CASSLGQGRYNEQFF
TGTGCCAGCAGCTTAGGCCAGGGGCGCTACAATGAGCAGTTCTTC
>TRBV19|-|TRBJ1-3|TRBD1
CASRRAGTGVGNTIYF
TGTGCCAGTAGAAGAGCGGGGACAGGGGTTGGAAACACCATATATTTT
>TRBV9|-|TRBJ2-7|TRBD2
CASRGLTSGLKSSYEQYF
TGTGCCAGCAGGGGTCTTACTAGCGGGTTAAAGAGCTCCTACGAGCAGTACTTC
>TRBV24-1|-|TRBJ2-2|-
CATRGGPNTGELFF
TGTGCCACCAGAGGAGGGCCCAACACCGGGGAGCTGTTTTTT
>TRBV27|once|TRBJ2-2|-
CASSLKGRGWTGELFF
TGTGCCAGCAGTTTAAAGGGGCGGGGATGGACCGGGGAGCTGTTTTTT
>TRBV30|-|TRBJ1-1|-
CAWSWTANTEAFF
TGTGCCTGGAGTTGGACAGCGAACACTGAAGCTTTCTTT
>TRBV11-2|once|TRBJ2-4|-
CASSETSLAVAKNIQYF
TGTGCCAGCAGCGAAACATCCCTAGCAGTAGCCAAAAACATTCAGTACTTC
>TRBV12-5|-|TRBJ2-1|-
CASGKGYEQFF
TGTGCTAGTGGTAAGGGGTATGAGCAGTTCTTC
>TRBV2|-|TRBJ1-2|-
CAGQALYGYTF
TGTGCCGGTCAGGCCCTCTATGGCTACACCTTC
>TRBV18|-|TRBJ1-2|TRBD1
CASSPETGTNYGYTF
TGTGCCAGCTCACCGGAGACAGGGACTAACTATGGCTACACCTTC
>TRBV30|-|TRBJ1-2|-
CAWSKPGYGYTF
TGTGCCTGGAGTAAGCCGGGCTATGGCTACACCTTC
>TRBV30|-|TRBJ1-5|-
CAWNVGGSNQPQHF
TGTGCCTGGAACGTCGGGGGGAGCAATCAGCCCCAGCATTTT
>TRBV6-2/TRBV6-3|-|TRBJ2-2|-
CASSYRGHANTGELFF
TGTGCCAGCAGTTACCGGGGACACGCGAACACCGGGGAGCTGTTTTTT
>TRBV6-5|-|TRBJ2-5|TRBD2
CASRSSGGAGETQYF
TGTGCCAGCAGATCTAGCGGGGGGGCCGGTGAGACCCAGTACTTC